The text below deals with one T cell receptor beta chain. Its antigen is still unknown. These data belong to a study of OX40 agonist ivuxolimab in advanced cancers. Study at large: The dose-escalation cohort had hepatocellular carcinoma, melanoma, renal cell or head and neck cancer. Cohort: approximately 83% men, mean age about 60, aged roughly 23 to 79. Study findings and constraints: Partial responders at 0.1-3.0 mg/kg had among the lowest clonal expansion. Relative to CD4+, CD8+ T cells held more expanded clones on average.

Clones were read by immunoSEQ multiplex PCR, and TCRdb kept only the in-frame ones, dropping some. The table lists about 80,000 clones, approximately 92% of them singletons. The ends lost 7 bases at V and 4 bases at J; junction bases unmatched: 6. The CDR3 spans 14 residues. Germline V gene lookup returns CDR1 MNHNS and CDR2 SASEGT. This sample comprised CD4+ or CD8+ T cells sorted from blood, obtained in a trial of the OX40 agonist ivuxolimab. The receptor was isolated from an adult with an advanced solid tumor such as melanoma, head and neck, liver or kidney cancer. This rearrangement joins TRBV6-1 to TRBJ2-5; 10 nucleotides align to TRBD2. For the CDR3, the DNA is TGTGCCAGCACGGCGGCTAGCGGGAGAGAGACCCAGTACTTC. This sequence encodes CASTAASGRETQYF.